These 32 T cell receptor beta chains came from one sample sequenced in a study of cytomegalovirus exposure and HLA in healthy donors. Produced via immunoSEQ multiplex PCR; TCRdb's table is partial and in-frame only. The table includes around 350,000 clones, 86% detected once. The sequenced sample consisted of PBMCs. The receptor set was obtained from a woman under 30 in good health and CMV-seronegative.

The CDR3 here is CASSVEGRGTDTQYF. The CDR3 nucleotides read TGTGCCAGCAGCGTAGAAGGTCGGGGCACAGATACGCAGTATTTT. V and J are TRBV9 and TRBJ2-3; D gene ambiguous. Germline V gives CDR1 SGDLS, CDR2 YYNGEE. Between the trimmed V and J ends, which lost 0 bases and 1 base, there was a span of 9 bases. CDR3 length: 15 residues.

This clone came up a few times. This chain links TRBV2 with TRBJ1-6; D ambiguous. V lost 6 bases and J 12 bases, leaving 12 bases between the germline ends. CDR1 and CDR2 (germline): SNHLY, FYNNEI. This CDR3 has 12 residues. CDR3 protein: CASRQPPEPLHF. For the CDR3, the DNA is TGTGCCAGCAGACAGCCGCCCGAACCCCTCCACTTT. Supplemented by reference TRBV2 and TRBJ1-6, the full variable domain reads EPEVTQTPSHQVTQMGQEVILRCVPISNHLYFYWYRQILGQKVEFLVSFYNNEISEKSEIFDDQFSVERPDGSNFTLKIRSTKLEDSAMYFCASRQPPEPLHFGNGTRLTVT.

The chain carries TRBV28 and TRBJ1-2, with D hard to call. The CDR3 is 17 amino acids. The V gene's germline CDR1 is MDHEN and CDR2 SYDVKM. V was cut by 5 bases and J by 0 bases, with 19 bases left in between. The chain's CDR3 is CASSNNPEAPANYGYTF. CDR3 nucleotide sequence: TGTGCCAGCAGTAACAACCCCGAGGCCCCAGCTAACTATGGCTACACCTTC.

The rearrangement uses TRBV5-5 and TRBJ2-7; no reliable D call. V lost 1 base, J lost 3 bases, and 5 bases lay in between. Per the germline V gene, CDR1 is SGHKS and CDR2 is YYEKEE (reference sequence). The CDR3 runs to 12 residues. CDR3: CASSLNGYEQYF. CDR3 coding DNA: TGTGCCAGCAGCTTGAACGGCTACGAGCAGTACTTC.

The J gene is TRBJ1-1, the V gene TRBV5-8; weak D call: TRBD1 (6 bases). Trimming took off 3 bases at V and 0 bases at J, with 9 bases between the two ends. CDR3 length equals 14 residues. Per the germline V gene, CDR1 is SGHTS and CDR2 is YDEGEE. The CDR3 DNA follows: TGTGCCAGCAGCTGGGGACACCTGAACACTGAAGCTTTCTTT. Translation gives CASSWGHLNTEAFF.

This chain joins TRBV5-1 and TRBJ2-7; 7 bases align to TRBD1. The V gene's germline CDR1 is SGHRS and CDR2 YFSETQ. The CDR3 has 14 residues. The trim removed 0 bases at V and 2 bases at J, leaving 2 bases unmatched. The CDR3 coding sequence is TGCGCCAGCAGCTTGGCCGGGACAGCCTACGAGCAGTACTTC. Translation: CASSLAGTAYEQYF. Drawing the rest from reference TRBV5-1 and TRBJ2-7, the complete variable domain is KAGVTQTPRYLIKTRGQQVTLSCSPISGHRSVSWYQQTPGQGLQFLFEYFSETQRNKGNFPGRFSGRQFSNSRSEMNVSTLELGDSALYLCASSLAGTAYEQYFGPGTRLTVT.

The CDR3 loop reads CASSQGLASADTQYF. The CDR3 DNA reads TGTGCCAGCAGCCAGGGACTAGCTTCCGCAGATACGCAGTATTTT. This chain joins TRBV5-4 and TRBJ2-3; 9 positions agree with TRBD2. This CDR3 has 15 residues. J gave up 4 bases and V 4 bases, and 7 bases lay outside the gene matches. Germline V lookup: CDR1 SGHNT, CDR2 YYREEE (reference sequence). The variable domain in full, completed from reference TRBV5-4 and TRBJ2-3, reads ETGVTQSPTHLIKTRGQQVTLRCSSQSGHNTVSWYQQALGQGPQFIFQYYREEENGRGNFPPRFSGLQFPNYSSELNVNALELDDSALYLCASSQGLASADTQYFGPGTRLTVL.

CDR3: CASSQSTNGLWPQHF. The CDR3 DNA follows: TGCGCCAGCAGCCAAAGCACCAACGGGTTGTGGCCCCAGCATTTT. The V call is TRBV4-1, the J call TRBJ1-5; no clear D gene. This CDR3 is built from 15 residues. The germline gives CDR1 MGHRA, CDR2 YSYEKL. V was trimmed by 2 bases and J by 9 bases, leaving 17 bases between them.

This clone was observed once. The chain links TRBV5-6 to TRBJ2-3, with a tentative D call TRBD1 (5 bases). Germline-derived CDR1 and CDR2 are SGHDT and YYEEEE. The CDR3 runs to 16 residues. The germline V and J ends were trimmed by 4 bases and 0 bases, with 15 bases remaining between them. This CDR3 reads CASSPGALASTDTQYF. The CDR3 coding sequence is TGTGCCAGCAGCCCTGGGGCGCTTGCTAGCACAGATACGCAGTATTTT. Using reference TRBV5-6 and TRBJ2-3 for the parts outside the CDR3, the full variable domain is DAGVTQSPTHLIKTRGQQVTLRCSPKSGHDTVSWYQQALGQGPQFIFQYYEEEERQRGNFPDRFSGHQFPNYSSELNVNALLLGDSALYLCASSPGALASTDTQYFGPGTRLTVL.

The J gene is TRBJ2-7, the V gene TRBV2; TRBD2 matches 8 bases. The CDR3 is 18 residues long. V was clipped by 1 base and J by 0 bases; unmatched bases: 11. Germline assignment: CDR1 SNHLY and CDR2 FYNNEI. DNA of the CDR3: TGTGCCAGCAGTGAAGGGGTGGGGTTCAGCGGGGGCTCCTACGAGCAGTACTTC. It encodes CASSEGVGFSGGSYEQYF.

J is TRBJ2-1 and V is TRBV4-1; 10 positions agree with TRBD1. Trimming at V came to 4 bases and at J to 0 bases, leaving 6 bases not matched to a gene. Germline CDR1 and CDR2: MGHRA and YSYEKL. There are 17 residues in the CDR3. CDR3 sequence (DNA): TGCGCCAGCAGCCCAGGGACAGGGGCTAGCTCCTACAATGAGCAGTTCTTC. Translating it yields CASSPGTGASSYNEQFF.

J is TRBJ2-6 and V is TRBV27, with TRBD2 matching over 7 bases. With 5 bases clipped from V and 2 bases from J, the junction kept 3 bases outside the gene matches. The CDR3 loop spans 15 amino acids. The germline gives CDR1 MNHEY, CDR2 SMNVEV (reference sequence). The CDR3, as DNA: TGTGCCAGCAGTGGGGGAGGGACTGGGGCCAACGTCCTGACTTTC. Translating gives CASSGGGTGANVLTF. Supplemented by reference TRBV27 and TRBJ2-6, the full variable domain reads EAQVTQNPRYLITVTGKKLTVTCSQNMNHEYMSWYRQDPGLGLRQIYYSMNVEVTDKGDVPEGYKVSRKEKRNFPLILESPSPNQTSLYFCASSGGGTGANVLTFGAGSRLTVL.

The chain employs TRBV10-3 and TRBJ2-3; 9 bases line up with TRBD2. Germline V lookup: CDR1 ENHRY, CDR2 SYGVKD. The CDR3 spans 17 residues. J gave up 1 base and V 3 bases, and 8 bases lay outside the gene matches. CDR3 region: CAISDGRVAGGTDTQYF. The CDR3 DNA reads as TGTGCCATCAGTGATGGGCGGGTAGCGGGGGGCACAGATACGCAGTATTTT.

The J gene is TRBJ2-3, the V gene TRBV5-4; D possibly corresponds to TRBD2 (5 bases). CDR3 size: 14 residues. Trimming shortened V by 4 bases and J by 0 bases, and 9 bases separated the two germline ends. From germline, CDR1 is SGHNT and CDR2 YYREEE (reference sequence). CDR3 amino acids: CASSPRTSTDTQYF. DNA of the CDR3: TGTGCCAGCAGCCCACGGACTAGCACAGATACGCAGTATTTT.

The CDR3 protein is CASSQQNYGYTF. CDR3 coding DNA: TGTGCCAGCAGCCAACAGAACTATGGCTACACCTTC. The J gene is TRBJ1-2, the V gene TRBV14; D gene uncertain. The CDR3 loop spans 12 amino acids. V was pared by 2 bases and J by 2 bases, with 3 bases between. From germline, CDR1 is SGHDN and CDR2 FVKESK. The complete variable domain, with remaining parts taken from reference TRBV14 and TRBJ1-2, reads EAGVTQFPSHSVIEKGQTVTLRCDPISGHDNLYWYRRVMGKEIKFLLHFVKESKQDESGMPNNRFLAERTGGTYSTLKVQPAELEDSGVYFCASSQQNYGYTFGSGTRLTVV.

The chain combines TRBV9 with TRBJ2-2; 8 bases are shared with TRBD2. The CDR3 is 17 amino acids. V lost 4 bases and J lost 4; bases outside the gene matches: 12. Germline lookup yields CDR1 SGDLS and CDR2 YYNGEE. The CDR3 DNA sequence: TGTGCCAGCAGCCCGGGGCTGGCGGGAGGAACCACCGGGGAGCTGTTTTTT. It translates to CASSPGLAGGTTGELFF.

The CDR3 coding sequence is TGCGCCAGCAGCTTGGCGGGACAGGGGATGGACAATGAGCAGTTCTTC. Encoded protein: CASSLAGQGMDNEQFF. The V and J genes are TRBV5-1 and TRBJ2-1; 10 bases line up with TRBD1. Losses at the gene ends were 0 bases for V and 5 bases for J; bases not matched to a gene: 5. Looked up from germline, CDR1 is SGHRS and CDR2 is YFSETQ. This CDR3 spans 16 amino acids.

The V and J genes are TRBV5-1 and TRBJ2-3; D is unclear. V was clipped by 1 base and J by 4 bases, with 13 bases between them. The CDR3 is made up of 15 amino acids. Germline CDR1 and CDR2: SGHRS and YFSETQ. The CDR3 DNA sequence: TGCGCCAGCAGCTTGCCCGTGGGCCTCGCAGATACGCAGTATTTT. Protein product: CASSLPVGLADTQYF.

The V gene is TRBV18, the J gene TRBJ1-3, with D perhaps TRBD1 (5 bases). Germline V CDR1 and CDR2: KGHSH, LQKENI. The CDR3 spans 18 residues. V lost 5 bases and J 0 bases, leaving 20 bases between the germline ends. In DNA, the CDR3 is TGTGCCAGCTCAGTGTCGACAGCCTTAATGATCTCTGGAAACACCATATATTTT. Translated, it gives CASSVSTALMISGNTIYF.

In this sample, this clone turned up a few times. V and J are TRBV28 and TRBJ1-2; D not resolved. Germline CDR1 reads MDHEN; CDR2 reads SYDVKM. The length of the CDR3 is 11 residues. V was pared by 3 bases and J by 10 bases, with 9 bases between. The CDR3 reads CASSLEADYTF. CDR3 bases: TGTGCCAGCAGTTTGGAGGCGGACTACACCTTC.

The V and J genes are TRBV10-2 and TRBJ1-5; 7 bases line up with TRBD1. Germline V CDR1 and CDR2: WSHSY, SAAADI. J was trimmed by 4 bases and V by 0 bases; bases with no gene match: 3. The CDR3 is made up of 15 amino acids. The CDR3 sequence is CASSESAGGNQPQHF. The CDR3 coding sequence is TGCGCCAGCAGTGAGTCCGCAGGGGGAAATCAGCCCCAGCATTTT.

The gene calls are TRBV18 and TRBJ2-2; 7 bases align to TRBD1. The J segment lost 1 base and the V segment lost 3 bases, leaving 11 bases of the junction unmatched. The CDR3 loop spans 18 amino acids. The germline CDR1 and CDR2 sequences are KGHSH and LQKENI. The CDR3 spells CASSPPGTVRLNTGELFF. The CDR3 bases are TGTGCCAGCTCACCCCCCGGGACAGTGAGACTGAACACCGGGGAGCTGTTTTTT. The entire variable domain, with the rest obtained from reference TRBV18 and TRBJ2-2, is as follows: NAGVMQNPRHLVRRRGQEARLRCSPMKGHSHVYWYRQLPEEGLKFMVYLQKENIIDESGMPKERFSAEFPKEGPSILRIQQVVRGDSAAYFCASSPPGTVRLNTGELFFGEGSRLTVL.

V is TRBV28 and J is TRBJ1-5, with unresolved D. The CDR3 is 14 amino acids. From germline, CDR1 is MDHEN and CDR2 SYDVKM. Trimming cost V 7 bases and J 0 bases, with 10 bases left between them. The CDR3, as DNA: TGTGCCAGCACGGGAGTATATAGCAATCAGCCCCAGCATTTT. It encodes CASTGVYSNQPQHF.

This clone was seen a handful of times. V and J are TRBV6-1 and TRBJ1-2; a weak D match, TRBD1 (5 bases). There are 13 residues in the CDR3. CDR1 is MNHNS and CDR2 is SASEGT in the germline V gene. V dropped 3 bases and J dropped 7 bases, with 12 bases sitting between them. DNA of the CDR3: TGTGCCAGCAGTGAGGGGCCCGGGGGTGGCTACACCTTC. It codes for CASSEGPGGGYTF.

The CDR3 sequence is CASSPGLDTQYF. In DNA, the CDR3 is TGTGCCAGCTCTCCTGGACTGGATACGCAGTATTTT. This sequence joins TRBV18 and TRBJ2-3, with D perhaps matching TRBD2 (5 bases). V lost 6 bases and J lost 6, with 10 bases in between. The CDR3 consists of 12 residues. Germline V gene sequence: CDR1 KGHSH, CDR2 LQKENI.

The V and J genes are TRBV27 and TRBJ2-7, with D perhaps TRBD1 (6 bases). The CDR3 is 15 residues long. Germline V CDR1 and CDR2: MNHEY, SMNVEV (reference sequence). The V gene lost 6 bases and the J gene lost 2 bases, with 17 bases spanning the gap. The CDR3 here is CASRLTGLGPYEQYF. The DNA of the CDR3 is TGTGCCAGCAGATTAACAGGGCTTGGGCCCTACGAGCAGTACTTC.

The chain joins TRBV27 to TRBJ1-3; no firm D call. The ends were cut back, 2 bases at V and 0 bases at J, with 8 bases in the middle. The germline V gene has CDR1 MNHEY and CDR2 SMNVEV (reference sequence). The CDR3 is 15 residues long. CDR3 in DNA: TGTGCCAGCAGTTTACGCGGGTTCTCTGGAAACACCATATATTTT. Translating gives CASSLRGFSGNTIYF.

This sequence joins TRBV4-1 and TRBJ1-6; possibly TRBD1 for D (6 bases). There are 20 residues in the CDR3. Germline V gives CDR1 MGHRA, CDR2 YSYEKL. With 0 bases removed from V and 1 base from J, the gap between germline ends came to 19 bases. CDR3 sequence: CASSQDLRQVLRSYNSPLHF. The CDR3 DNA is TGCGCCAGCAGCCAAGATCTGAGACAGGTCCTTCGGTCCTATAATTCACCCCTCCACTTT.

This clone has only a few counts. The chain couples TRBV6-5 to TRBJ2-7; D gene uncertain. CDR3 length: 13 amino acids. Between the trimmed V and J ends, which lost 2 bases and 1 base, there was a span of 6 bases. Germline values: CDR1 MNHEY, CDR2 SVGAGI. The CDR3 nucleotides read TGTGCCAGCAGTTACCGCAGTTCCTACGAGCAGTACTTC. Translated, it gives CASSYRSSYEQYF.

V is TRBV30 and J is TRBJ1-2, with 7 bases that match TRBD1. CDR1 is GTSNPN, CDR2 SVGIG, per germline (reference sequence). With V trimmed by 0 bases and J by 4 bases, 11 bases remained unmatched. The length of the CDR3 is 16 residues. CDR3 nucleotide sequence: TGTGCCTGGAGTGTACGGTACAGGGGAATCGGCTATGGCTACACCTTC. Protein product: CAWSVRYRGIGYGYTF.

The V call is TRBV5-1, the J call TRBJ2-7; possibly TRBD2 for D (5 bases). Trimming stripped 4 bases from V and 2 bases from J, with 19 bases between. Germline lookup yields CDR1 SGHRS and CDR2 YFSETQ. The CDR3 has 16 amino acids. This chain's CDR3 is CASSLSGGGLTYEQYF. In DNA, the CDR3 is TGCGCCAGCAGCCTCTCCGGTGGCGGGTTAACCTACGAGCAGTACTTC.

This sequence joins TRBV30 and TRBJ1-2; possible D gene TRBD1, 6 bases. The V gene lost 0 bases and the J gene lost 6 bases, with 11 bases spanning the gap. Germline CDR1 GTSNPN, CDR2 SVGIG (reference sequence). The CDR3 sequence is 13 residues long. CDR3 sequence (DNA): TGTGCCTGGAGTGTAACAGGGAATGATGGCTACACCTTC. It yields the protein CAWSVTGNDGYTF. The full variable domain, rest sourced from reference TRBV30 and TRBJ1-2, is SQTIHQWPATLVQPVGSPLSLECTVEGTSNPNLYWYRQAAGRGLQLLFYSVGIGQISSEVPQNLSASRPQDRQFILSSKKLLLSDSGFYLCAWSVTGNDGYTFGSGTRLTVV.